This TCR beta chain was captured by sequencing in a study of CD8 T cells in Susac syndrome. The germline gives CDR1 SNHLY, CDR2 FYNNEI. J gave up 2 bases and V 5 bases, and 7 bases lay outside the gene matches. The CDR3 totals 17 residues. The study sequenced TCR beta in blood CD8+ and CD4+ T cells. FACS enriched CD8+ TEMRA cells, while bulk CD8+ and CD4+ were negatively isolated. When the RNA was reverse transcribed, random hexamers were used with an input of roughly 0.45 to 1 ug. Amplification of TCR beta CDR3 was carried out by immunoSEQ multiplex PCR, which covered 54 Vbeta and 13 Jbeta segments. A single record per CDR3 protein comes from TCRdb applying MiXCR to the immunoSEQ multiplex PCR reads. This sample has 160,000 or so distinct CDR3 sequences, with roughly 96% found just once. Study observations and caveats: TCR sequencing and HLA analysis covered a relatively small number of individuals.

Worth noting for this clonotype: Its antigen remains unidentified.

This TCR derives from a human donor with multiple sclerosis. Sequencing used CD8+ T cells from PBMCs. The chain couples TRBV2 to TRBJ2-6, with TRBD1 matching over 9 bases. The CDR3 is CASSPGQGWAGANVLTF. For the CDR3, the DNA is TGTGCCAGCAGTCCCGGACAGGGGTGGGCTGGGGCCAACGTCCTGACTTTC.